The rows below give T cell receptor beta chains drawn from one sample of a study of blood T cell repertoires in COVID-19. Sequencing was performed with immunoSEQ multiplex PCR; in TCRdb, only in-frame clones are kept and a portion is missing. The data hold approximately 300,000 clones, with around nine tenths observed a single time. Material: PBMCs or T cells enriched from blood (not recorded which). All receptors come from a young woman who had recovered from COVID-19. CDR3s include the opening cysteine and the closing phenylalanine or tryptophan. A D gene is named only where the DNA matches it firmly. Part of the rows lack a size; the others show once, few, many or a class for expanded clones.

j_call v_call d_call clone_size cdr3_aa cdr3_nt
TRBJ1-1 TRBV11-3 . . CASSPGGGSTNTEAFF TGTGCCAGCAGCCCCGGGGGAGGCAGTACGAACACTGAAGCTTTCTTT
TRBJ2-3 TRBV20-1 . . CRAPLADTQYF TGCAGAGCCCCGTTAGCGGATACGCAGTATTTT
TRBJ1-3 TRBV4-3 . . CASSPSGNTIYF TGCGCCAGCTCTCCCTCTGGAAACACCATATATTTT
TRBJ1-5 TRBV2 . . CASSDLDPAGTQHF TGTGCCAGCAGTGATCTCGATCCCGCGGGGACCCAGCATTTT
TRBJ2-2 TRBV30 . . CASHGPGRGTGELFF TGTGCCTCCCACGGTCCGGGGCGGGGCACCGGGGAGCTGTTTTTT
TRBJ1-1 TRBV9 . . CASSPTGTGGPNTEAFF TGTGCCAGCAGCCCGACCGGGACCGGGGGGCCCAACACTGAAGCTTTCTTT
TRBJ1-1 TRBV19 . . CASQQRPWGLNTEAFF TGTGCCAGTCAACAACGACCCTGGGGGCTGAACACTGAAGCTTTCTTT
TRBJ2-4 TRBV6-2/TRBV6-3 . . CASSHQWLAKNIQYF TGTGCCAGCAGCCACCAGTGGTTAGCCAAAAACATTCAGTACTTC
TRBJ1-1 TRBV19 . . CASRPGGITEAFF TGTGCCAGCCGGCCCGGGGGAATCACTGAAGCTTTCTTT
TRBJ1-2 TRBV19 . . CASTTANYGYTF TGTGCCAGTACGACAGCTAACTATGGCTACACCTTC
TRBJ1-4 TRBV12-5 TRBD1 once CASGGTGTTNEKLFF TGTGCTAGTGGTGGGACAGGGACAACTAATGAAAAACTGTTTTTT
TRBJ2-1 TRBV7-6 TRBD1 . CASSLRNRDRGSNEQFF TGTGCCAGCAGCTTACGAAACCGGGACAGGGGTAGTAATGAGCAGTTCTTC
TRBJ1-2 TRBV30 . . CAWSPDSTWNYGYTF TGTGCCTGGAGTCCGGACTCCACGTGGAACTATGGCTACACCTTC
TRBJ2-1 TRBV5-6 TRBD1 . CATQGAPYNEQFF TGTGCCACTCAGGGGGCCCCCTACAATGAGCAGTTCTTC